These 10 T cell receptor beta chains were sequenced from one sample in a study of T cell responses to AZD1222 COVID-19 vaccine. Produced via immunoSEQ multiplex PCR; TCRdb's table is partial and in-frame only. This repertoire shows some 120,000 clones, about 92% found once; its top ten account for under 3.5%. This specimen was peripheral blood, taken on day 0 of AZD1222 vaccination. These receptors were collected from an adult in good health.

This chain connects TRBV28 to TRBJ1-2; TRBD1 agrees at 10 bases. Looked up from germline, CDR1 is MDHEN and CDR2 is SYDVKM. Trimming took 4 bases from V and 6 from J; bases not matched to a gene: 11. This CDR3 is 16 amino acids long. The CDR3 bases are TGTGCCAGCAGTTCGAGTACCTGGACAGGGGGGCATGGCTACACCTTC. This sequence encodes CASSSSTWTGGHGYTF.

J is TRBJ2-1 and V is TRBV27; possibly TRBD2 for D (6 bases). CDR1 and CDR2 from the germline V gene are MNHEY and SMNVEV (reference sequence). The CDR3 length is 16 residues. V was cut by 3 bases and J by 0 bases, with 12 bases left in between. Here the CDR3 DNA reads TGTGCCAGCAGTTTTTATCCGGGAGTCTCCTACAATGAGCAGTTCTTC. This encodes CASSFYPGVSYNEQFF.

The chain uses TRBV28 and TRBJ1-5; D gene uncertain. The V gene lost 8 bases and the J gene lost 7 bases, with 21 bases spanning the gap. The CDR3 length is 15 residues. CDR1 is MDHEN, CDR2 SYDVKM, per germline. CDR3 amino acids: CASEPGGVIGQPQHF. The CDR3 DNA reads TGTGCCAGCGAGCCCGGAGGAGTTATTGGGCAGCCCCAGCATTTT.

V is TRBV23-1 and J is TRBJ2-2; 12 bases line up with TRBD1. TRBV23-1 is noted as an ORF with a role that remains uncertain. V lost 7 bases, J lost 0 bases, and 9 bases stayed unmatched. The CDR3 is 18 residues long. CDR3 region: CASTHPGTGGPNTGELFF. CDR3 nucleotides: TGCGCCAGCACCCACCCCGGGACAGGGGGCCCGAACACCGGGGAGCTGTTTTTT.

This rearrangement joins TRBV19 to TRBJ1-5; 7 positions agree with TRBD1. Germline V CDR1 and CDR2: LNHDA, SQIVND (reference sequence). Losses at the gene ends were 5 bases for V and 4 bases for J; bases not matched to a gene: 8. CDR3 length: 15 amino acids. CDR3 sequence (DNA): TGTGCCAGTAGTCCCCAGGACAGGAGGAATCAGCCCCAGCATTTT. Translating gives CASSPQDRRNQPQHF.

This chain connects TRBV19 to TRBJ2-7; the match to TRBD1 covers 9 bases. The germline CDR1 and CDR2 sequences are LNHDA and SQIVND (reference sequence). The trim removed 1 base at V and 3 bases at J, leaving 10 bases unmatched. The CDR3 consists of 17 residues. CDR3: CASSIGAVGTGIYEQYF. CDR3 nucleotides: TGTGCCAGTAGTATAGGTGCCGTTGGGACAGGGATCTACGAGCAGTACTTC. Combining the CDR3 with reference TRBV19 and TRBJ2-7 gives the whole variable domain DGGITQSPKYLFRKEGQNVTLSCEQNLNHDAMYWYRQDPGQGLRLIYYSQIVNDFQKGDIAEGYSVSREKKESFPLTVTSAQKNPTAFYLCASSIGAVGTGIYEQYFGPGTRLTVT.

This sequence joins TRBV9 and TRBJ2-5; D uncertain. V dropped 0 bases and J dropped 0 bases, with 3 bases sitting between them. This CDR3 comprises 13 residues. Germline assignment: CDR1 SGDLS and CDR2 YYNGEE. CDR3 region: CASSVENQETQYF. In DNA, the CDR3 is TGTGCCAGCAGCGTAGAGAACCAAGAGACCCAGTACTTC.

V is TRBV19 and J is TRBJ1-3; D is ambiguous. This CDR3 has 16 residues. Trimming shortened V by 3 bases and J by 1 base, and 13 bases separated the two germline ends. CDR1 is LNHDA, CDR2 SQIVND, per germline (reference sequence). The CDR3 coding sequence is TGTGCCAGTAGTATTAACTTCGGGTTATCTGGAAACACCATATATTTT. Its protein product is CASSINFGLSGNTIYF.

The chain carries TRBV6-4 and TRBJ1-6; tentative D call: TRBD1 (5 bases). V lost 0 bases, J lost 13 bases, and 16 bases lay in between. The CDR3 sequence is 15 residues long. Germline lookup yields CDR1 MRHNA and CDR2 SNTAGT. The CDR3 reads CASSDSRGTGTPLHF. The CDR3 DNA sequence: TGTGCCAGCAGTGACTCCCGAGGGACTGGGACGCCCCTCCACTTT.

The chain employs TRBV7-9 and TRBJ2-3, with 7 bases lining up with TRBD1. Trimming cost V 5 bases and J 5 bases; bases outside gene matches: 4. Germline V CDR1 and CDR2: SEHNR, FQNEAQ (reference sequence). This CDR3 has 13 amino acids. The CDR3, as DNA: TGTGCCAGCAGCCTGGACAGGAGAGATACGCAGTATTTT. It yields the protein CASSLDRRDTQYF.